Given below is one TCR beta chain in context. Its target is not known. The data originate from a study of graft-versus-host responses after intestinal transplantation. At the level of the study: Every recipient had anti-thymocyte globulin induction and about three years of tacrolimus plus steroids. Study outcomes and limitations: Recipient bone marrow held GvH clones, some seen earlier in ileum or blood. Early post-transplant declines in HvG were associated with peak levels of circulating GvH clones.

The method was immunoSEQ multiplex PCR; TCRdb's version includes in-frame clones alone and lacks a portion of them. The sample consists of roughly 120,000 clones, 85% to 95% of them appearing once. The source of this sequence is a human donor who received an intestinal transplant. The material sequenced was unstimulated CD8+ T cells sorted from spleen or lymph node cells, taken before intestinal transplant.

For the CDR3, the DNA is TGTGCCAGCAGCCCGGAGGGGGGGATGGATGAAAAACTGTTTTTT. As protein: CASSPEGGMDEKLFF. This rearrangement joins TRBV7-2 to TRBJ1-4; a weak D match, TRBD1 (6 bases). The CDR3 loop spans 15 amino acids. V lost 5 bases and J lost 6, with 16 bases in between. CDR1 and CDR2 (germline): SGHTA, FQGNSA. The full variable domain, its missing parts supplied by reference TRBV7-2 and TRBJ1-4, is GAGVSQSPSNKVTEKGKDVELRCDPISGHTALYWYRQSLGQGLEFLIYFQGNSAPDKSGLPSDRFSAERTGGSVSTLTIQRTQQEDSAVYLCASSPEGGMDEKLFFGSGTQLSVL.